This T cell receptor (beta chain) was identified in a study of blood T cell repertoires in COVID-19. The wider study: Samples came from the United States, Italy and Spain, spanning acute and convalescent COVID-19. The cDNA or gDNA used as material had been derived from T cells, B-cell-depleted T cells, or PBMCs.

The CDR3 extends over 15 amino acids. The ends lost 5 bases at V and 0 bases at J; junction bases unmatched: 5. CDR1 is SNHLY and CDR2 is FYNNEI in the germline V gene. Methods used by the authors: Reference gene primer amplification gave estimated nucleated cell counts. Clones were sequenced by immunoSEQ multiplex PCR, and TCRdb holds only the in-frame ones, with some missing. The V and J calls and clone size were taken over from that table, and D and trimming were inferred from the DNA. In the table there are about 400,000 clones, roughly 88% of which are singletons. Sequencing input: peripheral blood. This clonotype originated in a woman between 25 and 40 years old with active or convalescent COVID-19. The V call is TRBV2, the J call TRBJ1-1; TRBD1 matches 8 bases. This chain's CDR3 is CASSQETGVNTEAFF. The CDR3 bases are TGTGCCAGCAGTCAAGAGACAGGGGTGAACACTGAAGCTTTCTTT.